This is a list of T cell receptor beta chains from one sample in a study of control samples from healthy donors and cancer patients. Using immunoSEQ multiplex PCR, the repertoire was profiled, and TCRdb retains in-frame clones only, with some absent. Seen here are more than 100,000 clones, around 88% observed once, and the top ten hold approximately 3.2%. The specimen sequenced was blood. These receptors all come from a man aged 35 to 55 in good health. The CDR3 runs from the conserved cysteine through the conserved F or W. A D gene is named only where the DNA matches it firmly. Size is stated for part of the rows, as once, few or many counts, or as a class when the clone is expanded.

CDR3: CASSDTGVGYGYTF; DNA: TGTGCCAGCAGTGATACAGGGGTCGGCTATGGCTACACCTTC; size: once; J: TRBJ1-2; D: TRBD1; V: TRBV6-1
CDR3: CASSDSGGAYNEQFF; DNA: TGTGCCAGCAGTGACTCCGGGGGGGCCTACAATGAGCAGTTCTTC; size: NA; J: TRBJ2-1; D: TRBD2; V: TRBV6-4
CDR3: CAISGVGNSPLHF; DNA: TGTGCCATCAGTGGTGTAGGTAATTCACCCCTCCACTTT; size: NA; J: TRBJ1-6; D: NA; V: TRBV10-3
CDR3: CASSLVEGGRAGGYTF; DNA: TGCGCCAGCAGCTTGGTGGAAGGTGGCAGGGCGGGAGGCTACACCTTC; size: NA; J: TRBJ1-2; D: NA; V: TRBV5-1
CDR3: CAISDPIQGSLRDGANVLTF; DNA: TGTGCCATCAGTGATCCAATACAGGGATCCCTGAGGGATGGGGCCAACGTCCTGACTTTC; size: NA; J: TRBJ2-6; D: NA; V: TRBV10-3
CDR3: CASSSRDLETQYF; DNA: TGTGCCAGCAGCTCTCGGGACTTGGAGACCCAGTACTTC; size: NA; J: TRBJ2-5; D: NA; V: TRBV7-9
CDR3: CASSVLAGHNEQFF; DNA: TGTGCCAGTAGTGTACTAGCGGGCCACAATGAGCAGTTCTTC; size: NA; J: TRBJ2-1; D: TRBD2; V: TRBV19
CDR3: CASEGTGAGPYNEQFF; DNA: TGTGCCAGCGAGGGGACAGGGGCCGGACCCTACAATGAGCAGTTCTTC; size: NA; J: TRBJ2-1; D: TRBD1; V: TRBV9
CDR3: CASSLRPGGSTEAFF; DNA: TGTGCCAGCAGCCTTCGACCGGGGGGGAGCACTGAAGCTTTCTTT; size: NA; J: TRBJ1-1; D: NA; V: TRBV11-1
CDR3: CASSEIMIGQGVTEAFF; DNA: TGTGCCAGCAGTGAAATAATGATAGGACAGGGGGTCACTGAAGCTTTCTTT; size: NA; J: TRBJ1-1; D: TRBD1; V: TRBV6-1
CDR3: CASSRTIREAFF; DNA: TGTGCCAGCAGCAGGACAATCAGAGAAGCTTTCTTT; size: NA; J: TRBJ1-1; D: NA; V: TRBV7-9
CDR3: CSALYNEQFF; DNA: TGCAGTGCTTTATACAATGAGCAGTTCTTC; size: NA; J: TRBJ2-1; D: NA; V: TRBV20-1
CDR3: CASSAGGGLGTEAFF; DNA: TGTGCCAGCAGCGCAGGCGGGGGGCTGGGCACTGAAGCTTTCTTT; size: NA; J: TRBJ1-1; D: NA; V: TRBV9
CDR3: CASRRDIQREQYF; DNA: TGTGCCAGCAGACGGGACATTCAGAGGGAGCAGTACTTC; size: NA; J: TRBJ2-7; D: NA; V: TRBV6-5